The source of this T cell receptor (beta chain) is a study of early T cells in non-severe SARS-CoV-2 infection. Looking at the study overall: Whole-blood bulk RNA, unsorted, was sequenced, and chains were unpaired.

Attached unique molecular identifiers marked individual cDNA molecules. TCRdb re-called the 5' RACE reads with MiXCR, one entry per CDR3 protein. In the table there are about 30,000 distinct CDR3 sequences, 3% to 5% of which are singletons. The CDR3 has 14 amino acids. Trimming stripped 5 bases from V and 2 bases from J, with 9 bases between. This clonotype was observed many times. Its antigen remains unknown. Study conclusions and caveats: Matching with VDJdb favored anti-spike CD8 responses (missing private and CD4 specificities).

The sample taken for sequencing was whole blood. The chain joins TRBV12-3 or TRBV12-4 to TRBJ2-2, with D possibly being TRBD2 (5 bases). The TCR sequence derives from an adult who was a healthcare worker with PCR-confirmed SARS-CoV-2 infection or an uninfected control (not recorded which). CDR3 in DNA: TGTGCCAGCAGTAGCGGAGGTAACACCGGGGAGCTGTTTTTT. Amino acid sequence: CASSSGGNTGELFF.